The 3 T cell receptor beta chains given below trace back to one sample, sequenced in a study of metastatic and nonmetastatic thyroid tumors. None of the patients had undergone any treatment ahead of thyroid surgery. With MiXCR, TCRdb reprocessed the PCR reads. This table holds 25,000 to 35,000 clones, 20% to 25% found once. The sequenced material came from blood. The receptors derive from a female donor with papillary thyroid cancer or a benign thyroid nodule (not recorded which). Some clones in this sample may be carry-over from other donors' samples.

This clone was seen at least ten times. This rearrangement joins TRBV2 to TRBJ1-1; 7 bases agree with TRBD1. Trimming took 8 bases from V and 2 from J; bases not matched to a gene: 8. Germline V gives CDR1 SNHLY, CDR2 FYNNEI. The CDR3 consists of 14 residues. The CDR3 spells CASHRGDPNTEAFF. The CDR3 DNA reads as TGTGCCAGCCACAGGGGAGACCCAAACACTGAAGCTTTCTTT.

The genes are TRBV2 and TRBJ2-3, with D perhaps given as TRBD1 or TRBD2 (5 bases each). The V end was cut by 7 bases, the J end by 0 bases, with 11 bases between. Germline assignment: CDR1 SNHLY and CDR2 FYNNEI. This CDR3 spans 14 amino acids. DNA for the CDR3: TGTGCCAGCAAACAGGACTTGAGCACAGATACGCAGTATTTT. Translating gives CASKQDLSTDTQYF.

This clone was detected ten times or more. The V and J genes are TRBV4-2 and TRBJ1-5; no clear D. This CDR3 region has 15 residues. The V and J ends lost 0 bases and 1 base respectively, with 7 bases between them. The V gene's germline CDR1 is LGHNA and CDR2 YNFKEQ. The CDR3 DNA reads TGTGCCAGCAGCCAAGATCGGGTGAGCAATCAGCCCCAGCATTTT. Residues: CASSQDRVSNQPQHF.